These 25 T cell receptor beta chains came from one sample sequenced in a study of blood T cells in healthy people across ages. It was with a sample-barcoded 5' primer and a J-beta primer mix that a second PCR of about 6 to 11 cycles was run. TCRdb re-analysed the 5' RACE reads in MiXCR, keeping a single row per CDR3 protein. The sample records around 990,000 distinct CDR3 sequences, less than 45% being singletons. The sequencing input was blood. These receptors all stem from a young man in good health.

The chain recombines TRBV27 with TRBJ2-5, with D perhaps TRBD1 (6 bases). The assigned J gene may be wrong: the sequence end matches TRBJ2-7 better. The CDR3 has 15 amino acids. CDR1 and CDR2 from the germline V gene are MNHEY and SMNVEV (reference sequence). The CDR3 loop is CASSWGTPGSYEQYF. The CDR3 region has the DNA TGTGCCAGCAGCTGGGGGACACCTGGGAGCTACGAGCAGTACTTC.

V usage is TRBV27 and J usage is TRBJ1-4, with D tentatively TRBD1 (5 bases). From germline, CDR1 is MNHEY and CDR2 SMNVEV (reference sequence). Trimming removed 5 bases from V and 8 bases from J, with 18 bases in between. CDR3 length: 15 residues. CDR3 bases: TGTGCCAGCAGTGGATGGGAAAGCGGACACGAAAAACTGTTTTTT. Translation: CASSGWESGHEKLFF.

V and J are TRBV4-3 and TRBJ1-4, with D unresolved. V gave up 0 bases and J gave up 4 bases, with 9 bases separating them. The length of the CDR3 is 15 residues. Germline V lookup: CDR1 LGHNA, CDR2 YSLEER. The CDR3 DNA sequence: TGCGCCAGCAGCCAAGAAAGTCGGATTAATGAAAAACTGTTTTTT. Translated, it gives CASSQESRINEKLFF.

The chain couples TRBV20-1 to TRBJ2-1; perhaps TRBD2 as D (5 bases). Deletions cut 2 bases from V and 4 bases from J, with 6 bases between. CDR1 is DFQATT, CDR2 SNEGSKA, per germline (reference sequence). This CDR3 is 12 amino acids long. CDR3 in amino acids: CSARRTYNEQFF. CDR3 bases: TGCAGTGCTAGACGGACTTACAATGAGCAGTTCTTC.

On this clonotype itself: Germline and junction disagree at one end, which may indicate a read error. This chain connects TRBV2 to TRBJ2-2, with 12 bases matching TRBD2. Germline assignment: CDR1 SNHLY and CDR2 FYNNEI. This CDR3 is built from 17 residues. The CDR3 DNA follows: TGTGCCAGCAATGAACCGACTAGCGGGGGTATTATCGGGGAGCTGTTTTTT. Its protein is CASNEPTSGGIIGELFF. The whole variable domain, remainder taken from reference TRBV2 and TRBJ2-2, is EPEVTQTPSHQVTQMGQEVILRCVPISNHLYFYWYRQILGQKVEFLVSFYNNEISEKSEIFDDQFSVERPDGSNFTLKIRSTKLEDSAMYFCASNEPTSGGIIGELFFGEGSRLTVL.

This clonotype was recorded many times. The chain carries TRBV5-1 and TRBJ2-1, with D hard to call. There are 14 residues in the CDR3. CDR1 SGHRS and CDR2 YFSETQ come from the germline V gene. Deletions cut 1 base from V and 0 bases from J, with 5 bases between. In DNA form, the CDR3 reads TGCGCCAGCAGCTTGCGCAGCTCCTACAATGAGCAGTTCTTC. It specifies CASSLRSSYNEQFF.

This clonotype appeared a few times. Here the CDR3 DNA reads TGTGCCAGTCAGACAAGACAGGCCGGGGAGCTGTTTTTT. This sequence encodes CASQTRQAGELFF. The V call is TRBV4-2, the J call TRBJ2-2, with D perhaps matching TRBD1 (6 bases). The germline V gene encodes CDR1 LGHNA and CDR2 YNFKEQ. V lost 9 bases and J 6 bases, leaving 14 bases between the germline ends. This CDR3 is built from 13 residues.

V is TRBV20-1 and J is TRBJ2-3; D not certain. The CDR3 runs to 14 residues. The V and J ends lost 5 bases and 2 bases respectively, with 14 bases between them. Germline CDR1 DFQATT, CDR2 SNEGSKA (reference sequence). The CDR3 region is CSAALPGFTDTQYF. Written as DNA, the CDR3 is TGCAGTGCTGCCCTCCCCGGATTCACAGATACGCAGTATTTT.

This rearrangement joins TRBV12-3 or TRBV12-4 to TRBJ2-7, with 8 nucleotides matching TRBD1. J gave up 4 bases and V 4 bases, and 12 bases lay outside the gene matches. CDR3 length: 16 amino acids. The CDR3 region has the DNA TGTGCCAGCAGTTCCTCGATACAGGGGGTCAAGTACGAGCAGTACTTC. Translated, it gives CASSSSIQGVKYEQYF.

This sequence joins TRBV5-1 and TRBJ1-1; 7 bases align to TRBD1. The V segment lost 2 bases and the J segment 4 bases; nucleotides outside the gene matches: 8. CDR1 is SGHRS, CDR2 YFSETQ, per germline. There are 15 residues in the CDR3. CDR3 in DNA: TGCGCCAGCAGCTTTAACAGGGGAGTGGGCACTGAAGCTTTCTTT. Translated: CASSFNRGVGTEAFF. The full variable domain, its missing parts supplied by reference TRBV5-1 and TRBJ1-1, is KAGVTQTPRYLIKTRGQQVTLSCSPISGHRSVSWYQQTPGQGLQFLFEYFSETQRNKGNFPGRFSGRQFSNSRSEMNVSTLELGDSALYLCASSFNRGVGTEAFFGQGTRLTVV.

Ten or more counts support this clonotype. The chain has TRBV7-9 and TRBJ1-1; no reliable D call. The CDR3 runs to 15 residues. From germline, CDR1 is SEHNR and CDR2 FQNEAQ (reference sequence). The V end was cut by 0 bases, the J end by 5 bases, with 13 bases between. CDR3 sequence: CASSLARRLSTEAFF. The CDR3 bases are TGTGCCAGCAGCTTAGCGCGAAGACTTTCTACTGAAGCTTTCTTT.

This clonotype was recorded a few times. V and J are TRBV19 and TRBJ1-4; unclear D gene. The CDR3 consists of 12 residues. The germline V and J ends were trimmed by 4 bases and 5 bases, with 5 bases remaining between them. Germline CDR1 reads LNHDA; CDR2 reads SQIVND (reference sequence). The CDR3, as DNA: TGTGCCAGTAGTAACCGAAATGAAAAACTGTTTTTT. Its protein is CASSNRNEKLFF.

There are many counts of this clonotype. The rearrangement joins TRBV7-2 to TRBJ2-3, with a possible D match to TRBD2 (5 bases). The CDR3 length is 14 residues. CDR1 is SGHTA and CDR2 is FQGNSA in the germline V gene. V lost 1 base and J lost 2, with 7 bases in between. As DNA, the CDR3 is TGTGCCAGCAGCTTAGGACTATACACAGATACGCAGTATTTT. It translates to CASSLGLYTDTQYF.

V usage is TRBV12-5 and J usage is TRBJ2-3; D call uncertain. The CDR3 runs to 15 residues. Trimming pared 6 bases from V and 0 bases from J, leaving 13 bases between. Germline CDR1 is LGHNT and CDR2 is FRNRAP. The CDR3 sequence: CASGPVEDSTDTQYF. The CDR3 DNA reads TGTGCTAGTGGCCCGGTCGAGGATAGCACAGATACGCAGTATTTT.

This clonotype was recorded a few times. CDR3 protein: CSARDRDSTRGTEAFF. The CDR3 region has the DNA TGCAGTGCTAGAGATCGGGACTCAACCAGGGGAACTGAAGCTTTCTTT. The chain links TRBV20-1 to TRBJ1-1; D perhaps matches TRBD1 (6 bases). The V gene lost 0 bases and the J gene lost 5 bases, with 19 bases spanning the gap. Germline V gene sequence: CDR1 DFQATT, CDR2 SNEGSKA (reference sequence). This CDR3 has 16 residues.

This clonotype was seen more than once but under ten times. The rearrangement joins TRBV10-3 to TRBJ1-2, with 9 bases aligning to TRBD1. This CDR3 comprises 17 residues. Looked up from germline, CDR1 is ENHRY and CDR2 is SYGVKD. Trimming cost V 6 bases and J 2 bases; bases outside gene matches: 13. CDR3 in DNA: TGTGCCATCAGATCCGGGACAGGGAATAGTTTCAACTATGGCTACACCTTC. Translation gives CAIRSGTGNSFNYGYTF.

The V gene is TRBV20-1, the J gene TRBJ1-1, with no clear D. The CDR3 extends over 13 amino acids. Trimming pared 5 bases from V and 5 bases from J, leaving 15 bases between. Germline CDR1 reads DFQATT; CDR2 reads SNEGSKA (reference sequence). The CDR3: CSASGGTRTEAFF. CDR3 DNA: TGCAGTGCTTCCGGTGGCACTCGGACTGAAGCTTTCTTT.

The V call is TRBV5-1, the J call TRBJ1-1; D is possibly TRBD1 (5 bases). The CDR3 consists of 15 residues. V was cut by 4 bases and J by 3 bases, with 16 bases left in between. Germline V lookup: CDR1 SGHRS, CDR2 YFSETQ. In DNA, the CDR3 is TGCGCCAGCAGCCTCGGACGTGAAGGGGACACTGAAGCTTTCTTT. This sequence encodes CASSLGREGDTEAFF. The complete variable domain, with remaining parts taken from reference TRBV5-1 and TRBJ1-1, reads KAGVTQTPRYLIKTRGQQVTLSCSPISGHRSVSWYQQTPGQGLQFLFEYFSETQRNKGNFPGRFSGRQFSNSRSEMNVSTLELGDSALYLCASSLGREGDTEAFFGQGTRLTVV.

The chain has TRBV28 and TRBJ1-1; the match to TRBD1 covers 9 bases. Germline V gene lookup returns CDR1 MDHEN and CDR2 SYDVKM. This CDR3 is 15 amino acids long. Losses at the gene ends were 8 bases for V and 4 bases for J; bases not matched to a gene: 11. For the CDR3, the DNA is TGTGCCAGCGGTCTACAGGGGGCATCGGGCACTGAAGCTTTCTTT. Residues: CASGLQGASGTEAFF.

This clonotype was seen more than once but under ten times. This chain connects TRBV30 to TRBJ1-6, with TRBD1 matching 7 bases. After removal of 4 bases from V and 5 bases from J, the junction contained 8 bases not matched to a gene. Germline V gives CDR1 GTSNPN, CDR2 SVGIG (reference sequence). This CDR3 region has 15 residues. CDR3 residues: CAWTLGGGDNSPLHF. In DNA, the CDR3 is TGTGCCTGGACTCTAGGAGGGGGCGATAATTCACCCCTCCACTTT. Supplemented by reference TRBV30 and TRBJ1-6, the full variable domain reads SQTIHQWPATLVQPVGSPLSLECTVEGTSNPNLYWYRQAAGRGLQLLFYSVGIGQISSEVPQNLSASRPQDRQFILSSKKLLLSDSGFYLCAWTLGGGDNSPLHFGNGTRLTVT.

The V call is TRBV20-1, the J call TRBJ2-1; D is perhaps TRBD2 (6 bases). Looked up from germline, CDR1 is DFQATT and CDR2 is SNEGSKA (reference sequence). Trimming stripped 4 bases from V and 0 bases from J, with 10 bases between. CDR3 length equals 14 residues. Here the CDR3 reads CSATGLYSYNEQFF. DNA of the CDR3: TGCAGTGCTACAGGACTATACTCCTACAATGAGCAGTTCTTC.

As regards this clonotype: The conserved phenylalanine or tryptophan normally closing the CDR3 is absent here, so this likely arose from a read error. V is TRBV9 and J is TRBJ2-3; possibly TRBD1 for D (7 bases). The CDR3 runs 14 residues. The germline V gene has CDR1 SGDLS and CDR2 YYNGEE. V was shortened by 4 bases and J by 6 bases, with 15 bases between the two germline ends. The CDR3 protein is CASSPRQGGDTQYV. The DNA for the CDR3 is TGTGCCAGCAGCCCCAGACAGGGAGGCGATACGCAGTATGTT.

V gene TRBV4-3 combines with J gene TRBJ2-1; D gene unclear. The germline CDR1 and CDR2 sequences are LGHNA and YSLEER. The CDR3 has 16 residues. Trimming left V 2 bases short and J 4 bases short, with 15 bases between. The CDR3 region has the DNA TGCGCCAGCAGCCAAAGGCTGGATGTTGCGTACAATGAGCAGTTCTTC. Amino acid sequence: CASSQRLDVAYNEQFF.

The chain links TRBV7-2 to TRBJ2-3, with 8 bases matching TRBD1. Germline V gene data show CDR1 as SGHTA and CDR2 as FQGNSA. After removal of 5 bases from V and 9 bases from J, the junction contained 13 bases not matched to a gene. There are 15 residues in the CDR3. CDR3 region: CASSVDRVRVYTQYF. The CDR3 coding sequence is TGTGCCAGCAGCGTGGACAGGGTGAGGGTCTACACGCAGTATTTT.

V and J are TRBV7-9 and TRBJ2-2; D remains unclear. This CDR3 region has 12 residues. In germline, CDR1 is SEHNR, CDR2 FQNEAQ (reference sequence). V lost 4 bases and J lost 6, with 6 bases in between. Here the CDR3 reads CASSSNSGELFF. The CDR3 DNA reads as TGTGCCAGCAGCTCTAACTCCGGGGAGCTGTTTTTT.